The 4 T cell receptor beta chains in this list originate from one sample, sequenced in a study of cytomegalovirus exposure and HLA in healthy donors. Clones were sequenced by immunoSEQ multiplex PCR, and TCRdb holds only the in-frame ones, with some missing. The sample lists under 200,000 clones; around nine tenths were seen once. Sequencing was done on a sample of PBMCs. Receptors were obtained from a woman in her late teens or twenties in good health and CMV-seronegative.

Here the CDR3 DNA reads TGCGCCAGCAGCCAAGAGAGCGGGTTGGCCTACAATGAGCAGTTCTTC. Translated: CASSQESGLAYNEQFF. This chain uses TRBV4-3 with TRBJ2-1; D possibly corresponds to TRBD2 (6 bases). The germline gives CDR1 LGHNA, CDR2 YSLEER. Trimming removed 0 bases at V and 2 bases at J, with 11 bases between. CDR3 length equals 16 residues.

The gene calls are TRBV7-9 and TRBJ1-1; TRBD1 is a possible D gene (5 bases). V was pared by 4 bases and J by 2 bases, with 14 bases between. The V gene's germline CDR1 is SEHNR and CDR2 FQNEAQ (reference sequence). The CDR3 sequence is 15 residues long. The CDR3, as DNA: TGTGCCAGCAGCTCTTTTTGGGGGGGTAACACTGAAGCTTTCTTT. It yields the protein CASSSFWGGNTEAFF.

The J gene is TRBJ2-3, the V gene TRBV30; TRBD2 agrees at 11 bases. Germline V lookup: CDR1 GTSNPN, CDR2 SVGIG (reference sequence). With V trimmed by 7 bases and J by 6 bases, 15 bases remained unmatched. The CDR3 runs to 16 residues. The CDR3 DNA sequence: TGTGCCTCCCGAAGGAATAGCGGGGGGGCCGGTGATACGCAGTATTTT. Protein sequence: CASRRNSGGAGDTQYF.

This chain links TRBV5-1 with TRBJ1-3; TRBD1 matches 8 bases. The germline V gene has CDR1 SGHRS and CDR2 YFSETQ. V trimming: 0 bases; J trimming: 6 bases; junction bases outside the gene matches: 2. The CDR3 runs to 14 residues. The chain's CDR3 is CASSLVQGENTIYF. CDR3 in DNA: TGCGCCAGCAGCTTGGTACAGGGGGAAAACACCATATATTTT.